The next 15 T cell receptor beta chains were all read from a single sample in a study of long-term antiretroviral therapy in people with HIV. Researchers report immunoSEQ v3.0 was run at survey level. Data came from immunoSEQ multiplex PCR; TCRdb stores just in-frame clones and leaves some out. The sample lists 20,000 or so clones; around 80% were seen once. The specimen comprised unsorted PBMCs, sampled 2.9 years after starting antiretroviral therapy. Receptor source: a woman aged 25 to 39 with HIV.

V and J are TRBV6-4 and TRBJ1-3; no definite D call. Looked up from germline, CDR1 is MRHNA and CDR2 is SNTAGT. The CDR3 extends over 16 amino acids. The ends were cut back, 3 bases at V and 0 bases at J, with 12 bases in the middle. Written as DNA, the CDR3 is TGTGCCAGCAGTGAGCCGGACGGAAACTCTGGAAACACCATATATTTT. Translation gives CASSEPDGNSGNTIYF.

The chain carries TRBV19 and TRBJ2-3; 7 bases map to TRBD2. After removal of 2 bases from V and 1 base from J, the junction contained 3 bases not matched to a gene. Per the germline V gene, CDR1 is LNHDA and CDR2 is SQIVND (reference sequence). The CDR3 spans 15 residues. CDR3 coding DNA: TGTGCCAGTAGTATAATTACTAGCGGCACAGATACGCAGTATTTT. The encoded protein is CASSIITSGTDTQYF.

The chain combines TRBV7-2 with TRBJ1-1, with D possibly matching TRBD1 (6 bases). CDR3 length: 16 amino acids. CDR1 and CDR2 from the germline V gene are SGHTA and FQGNSA. Trimming removed 5 bases from V and 4 bases from J, with 20 bases in between. DNA for the CDR3: TGTGCCAGCAGCCGCCAAAGGGGGAGGCTGGGCACTGAAGCTTTCTTT. It translates to CASSRQRGRLGTEAFF.

The V and J genes are TRBV2 and TRBJ2-5, with unresolved D. There are 15 residues in the CDR3. V was cut by 7 bases and J by 2 bases, with 17 bases left in between. Germline lookup yields CDR1 SNHLY and CDR2 FYNNEI. This CDR3 reads CASKPGPMPQETQYF. The CDR3 DNA follows: TGTGCCAGCAAACCTGGACCAATGCCTCAAGAGACCCAGTACTTC.

The rearrangement uses TRBV9 and TRBJ2-3; TRBD1 agrees at 7 bases. With V trimmed by 3 bases and J by 0 bases, 7 bases remained unmatched. The CDR3 length is 16 residues. The V gene's germline CDR1 is SGDLS and CDR2 YYNGEE. The CDR3 DNA reads as TGTGCCAGCAGCGCCGGGACAGTTGAAAGCACAGATACGCAGTATTTT. Protein product: CASSAGTVESTDTQYF. Based on the CDR3 plus reference TRBV9 and TRBJ2-3, the full variable domain is DSGVTQTPKHLITATGQRVTLRCSPRSGDLSVYWYQQSLDQGLQFLIQYYNGEERAKGNILERFSAQQFPDLHSELNLSSLELGDSALYFCASSAGTVESTDTQYFGPGTRLTVL.

This clone was recorded only once. The chain uses TRBV11-2 and TRBJ2-7; a weak D match, TRBD1 (6 bases). The CDR3 length is 14 residues. V dropped 3 bases and J dropped 4 bases, with 13 bases sitting between them. CDR1 and CDR2 from the germline V gene are SGHAT and FQNNGV. The CDR3 coding sequence is TGTGCCAGCAGCTTTTTGACAGGTTTTTACGAGCAGTACGTC. Its protein is CASSFLTGFYEQYV.

This chain joins TRBV7-8 and TRBJ2-1; no firm D call. This CDR3 is 12 amino acids long. Germline V gives CDR1 SGHVS, CDR2 FQNEAQ. V dropped 3 bases and J dropped 6 bases, with 6 bases sitting between them. Here the CDR3 DNA reads TGTGCCAGCAGCTTTGGCATCAATGAGCAGTTCTTC. This codes for CASSFGINEQFF.

The chain uses TRBV30 and TRBJ2-5; unclear D gene. Trimming removed 2 bases at V and 0 bases at J, with 10 bases between. The germline V gene has CDR1 GTSNPN and CDR2 SVGIG (reference sequence). This CDR3 has 14 amino acids. The CDR3 DNA is TGTGCCTGGAGTTCGGCAGGATACCAAGAGACCCAGTACTTC. Protein sequence: CAWSSAGYQETQYF. The full variable domain, in which reference TRBV30 and TRBJ2-5 provide the parts outside the CDR3, is SQTIHQWPATLVQPVGSPLSLECTVEGTSNPNLYWYRQAAGRGLQLLFYSVGIGQISSEVPQNLSASRPQDRQFILSSKKLLLSDSGFYLCAWSSAGYQETQYFGPGTRLLVL.

The chain links TRBV6-1 to TRBJ2-1; D tentatively reads TRBD1 or TRBD2 (6 bases each). In germline, CDR1 is MNHNS, CDR2 SASEGT. V was clipped by 11 bases and J by 0 bases, with 14 bases between them. CDR3 length: 14 amino acids. The CDR3 spells CALGGRGSYNEQFF. The CDR3 bases are TGTGCCTTGGGGGGCAGGGGCTCCTACAATGAGCAGTTCTTC.

The genes are TRBV11-2 and TRBJ2-3, with D possibly being TRBD2 (6 bases). Germline V CDR1 and CDR2: SGHAT, FQNNGV. Trimming took 5 bases from V and 1 from J, leaving 13 bases between them. CDR3 length: 15 residues. CDR3 amino acids: CASSPDRRGTDTQYF. In nucleotides, the CDR3 is TGTGCCAGCAGCCCCGACCGGAGGGGCACAGATACGCAGTATTTT.

The chain employs TRBV27 and TRBJ2-1, with D unclear. V was shortened by 5 bases and J by 0 bases, with 8 bases between the two germline ends. The CDR3 totals 14 residues. Germline CDR1 reads MNHEY; CDR2 reads SMNVEV (reference sequence). For the CDR3, the DNA is TGTGCCAGCAGTCGACTTCACTCCTACAATGAGCAGTTCTTC. Its protein product is CASSRLHSYNEQFF.

This chain joins TRBV7-8 and TRBJ1-1; no clear D gene. The germline V and J ends were trimmed by 3 bases and 5 bases, with 13 bases remaining between them. This CDR3 is 14 amino acids long. Germline-derived CDR1 and CDR2 are SGHVS and FQNEAQ. The CDR3 spells CASSLDRPGTEAFF. Here the CDR3 DNA reads TGTGCCAGCAGCTTGGACCGACCGGGGACTGAAGCTTTCTTT.

The V gene is TRBV15, the J gene TRBJ1-3; D is uncertain. The CDR3 has 18 amino acids. The V end lost 2 bases, the J end lost 0 bases, and 17 bases lay between the germline ends. The germline CDR1 and CDR2 sequences are LNHNV and YYDKDF (reference sequence). The CDR3 DNA reads TGTGCCACCAGCAGATCCTATCTCGACACATACTCTGGAAACACCATATATTTT. The encoded protein is CATSRSYLDTYSGNTIYF.

The rearrangement links TRBV5-6 to TRBJ1-2; 8 bases align to TRBD1. Germline lookup yields CDR1 SGHDT and CDR2 YYEEEE. CDR3 length equals 14 residues. V gave up 4 bases and J gave up 8 bases; unmatched junction bases: 10. The CDR3 is CASSHKTGDGGYTF. Here the CDR3 DNA reads TGTGCCAGCAGCCATAAGACAGGGGATGGCGGCTACACCTTC.

This chain links TRBV2 with TRBJ1-2; 8 bases fit TRBD1. CDR1 is SNHLY, CDR2 FYNNEI, per germline. The trim removed 4 bases at V and 13 bases at J, leaving 11 bases unmatched. CDR3 length equals 13 residues. As DNA, the CDR3 is TGTGCCAGCAGTGGGGGACAGGCTCCGAGAGCCACCTTC. Its protein product is CASSGGQAPRATF. Drawing the rest from reference TRBV2 and TRBJ1-2, the complete variable domain is EPEVTQTPSHQVTQMGQEVILRCVPISNHLYFYWYRQILGQKVEFLVSFYNNEISEKSEIFDDQFSVERPDGSNFTLKIRSTKLEDSAMYFCASSGGQAPRATFGSGTRLTVV.